Presented here are 20 T cell receptor beta chains from one specimen sequenced in a study of early T cells in non-severe SARS-CoV-2 infection. MiXCR was run by TCRdb on the 5' RACE reads, yielding one entry per CDR3 protein. The table records more than 50,000 distinct CDR3 sequences, around 5.6% of them present only once. Sequenced material: whole blood. These receptors were taken from an adult who was a healthcare worker with PCR-confirmed SARS-CoV-2 infection or an uninfected control (not recorded which).

This clonotype was counted many times. The chain carries TRBV7-9 and TRBJ1-6, with 7 positions matching TRBD1. Per the germline V gene, CDR1 is SEHNR and CDR2 is FQNEAQ (reference sequence). The CDR3 has 14 residues. V dropped 1 base and J dropped 8; count of bases not matched to a gene: 2. The CDR3: CASSLGTGHSPLHF. The DNA of the CDR3 is TGTGCCAGCAGCTTAGGGACAGGCCATTCACCCCTCCACTTT.

The chain carries TRBV7-9 and TRBJ1-6; D gene uncertain. Trimming stripped 4 bases from V and 5 bases from J, with 12 bases between. Germline V gives CDR1 SEHNR, CDR2 FQNEAQ (reference sequence). This CDR3 is built from 15 residues. The CDR3 sequence is CASSSPGAHNSPLHF. CDR3 nucleotides: TGTGCCAGCAGCTCTCCGGGAGCGCATAATTCACCCCTCCACTTT.

This clonotype appeared many times. The genes are TRBV7-9 and TRBJ1-2; D gene uncertain. V lost 7 bases to trimming and J lost 0 bases, with 9 bases between them. The CDR3 length is 13 residues. Germline loops: CDR1 SEHNR, CDR2 FQNEAQ (reference sequence). CDR3 amino acids: CASIRTANYGYTF. The CDR3, as DNA: TGTGCCAGCATAAGAACAGCTAACTATGGCTACACCTTC.

The chain employs TRBV29-1 and TRBJ2-5; no definite D call. Trimming shortened V by 5 bases and J by 4 bases, and 11 bases separated the two germline ends. The CDR3 loop spans 12 amino acids. The V gene's germline CDR1 is SQVTM and CDR2 ANQGSEA. Here the CDR3 DNA reads TGCAGCGTTTATCCACCGGGAGAGACCCAGTACTTC. Its protein is CSVYPPGETQYF.

The table lists this clonotype with many counts. This chain uses TRBV7-3 with TRBJ1-1; D is undetermined. V lost 0 bases and J lost 5, with 7 bases in between. From germline, CDR1 is SGHTA and CDR2 FQGTGA. The CDR3 length is 13 residues. The CDR3 bases are TGTGCCAGCAGCTTAACTGGGGATACTGAAGCTTTCTTT. It translates to CASSLTGDTEAFF.

This rearrangement joins TRBV30 to TRBJ2-3; possible D gene TRBD1, 5 bases. The germline CDR1 and CDR2 sequences are GTSNPN and SVGIG (reference sequence). There are 13 residues in the CDR3. V lost 5 bases and J 0 bases, leaving 9 bases between the germline ends. The DNA of the CDR3 is TGTGCCTGGGGACAATTTAGCACAGATACGCAGTATTTT. This encodes CAWGQFSTDTQYF.

This clonotype occurred once. This sequence may be a read error, since a much larger clone differs from it by one base. This sequence joins TRBV6-5 and TRBJ2-1, with TRBD1 matching over 9 bases. Germline CDR1 reads MNHEY; CDR2 reads SVGAGI. The CDR3 is made up of 16 amino acids. V trimming: 6 bases; J trimming: 3 bases; junction bases outside the gene matches: 9. CDR3 DNA sequence: TGTGCCAGCAGGGTCTTACAGGGGGCAGTCTACAATGAGCAGTTCTTC. It encodes CASRVLQGAVYNEQFF.

This clonotype was recorded a few times. V usage is TRBV7-6 and J usage is TRBJ2-3; 9 bases fit TRBD1. This CDR3 is built from 14 residues. V lost 5 bases, J lost 3 bases, and 3 bases stayed unmatched. Germline V gene sequence: CDR1 SGHVS, CDR2 FNYEAQ. The CDR3 protein is CASSKGQGTDTQYF. The CDR3 DNA sequence: TGTGCCAGCAGCAAGGGACAGGGTACAGATACGCAGTATTTT.

This clonotype showed up just once. V usage is TRBV10-3 and J usage is TRBJ1-2; D is perhaps TRBD1 (6 bases). This CDR3 contains 15 residues. From germline, CDR1 is ENHRY and CDR2 SYGVKD. The V gene lost 10 bases and the J gene lost 0 bases, with 18 bases spanning the gap. The CDR3 spells CATESRTEANYGYTF. In nucleotides, the CDR3 is TGTGCCACCGAATCCCGGACAGAAGCTAACTATGGCTACACCTTC.

At least ten counts were recorded for this clonotype. The J gene is TRBJ1-2, the V gene TRBV6-2 or TRBV6-3, with D possibly TRBD1 on 5 matching bases. The CDR3 contains 14 residues. V was pared by 2 bases and J by 7 bases, with 14 bases between. Germline V lookup: CDR1 MNHEY, CDR2 SVGEGT. The CDR3: CASSYDRAGGGYTF. The DNA for the CDR3 is TGTGCCAGCAGTTACGACCGAGCCGGGGGTGGCTACACCTTC.

This clonotype occurred many times. The chain couples TRBV7-9 to TRBJ2-3, with D possibly being TRBD1 (6 bases). Trimming stripped 6 bases from V and 2 bases from J, with 9 bases between. Per the germline V gene, CDR1 is SEHNR and CDR2 is FQNEAQ (reference sequence). The CDR3 is made up of 13 amino acids. The CDR3 bases are TGTGCCAGCAGTTGGGGGCTCACAGATACGCAGTATTTT. As protein: CASSWGLTDTQYF.

The table lists this clonotype with many counts. The V and J genes are TRBV5-1 and TRBJ2-1; the match to TRBD2 covers 7 bases. Germline V gives CDR1 SGHRS, CDR2 YFSETQ. Germline trimming cut 4 bases from V and 5 bases from J; bases unmatched to any gene: 6. There are 14 residues in the CDR3. The CDR3 loop reads CASSPTSAHNEQFF. The CDR3 nucleotides are TGCGCCAGCAGCCCTACTAGCGCTCACAATGAGCAGTTCTTC.

This clonotype was found many times. V usage is TRBV7-2 and J usage is TRBJ2-3; D is possibly TRBD1 (6 bases). Trimming took 5 bases from V and 6 from J, leaving 18 bases between them. The germline CDR1 and CDR2 sequences are SGHTA and FQGNSA. This CDR3 region has 15 residues. Here the CDR3 DNA reads TGTGCCAGCAGCCCTAGGCTCCTAAGGGGGGATACGCAGTATTTT. Encoded protein: CASSPRLLRGDTQYF.

This clonotype was observed at least ten times. The chain carries TRBV14 and TRBJ1-6; D gene ambiguous. The CDR3 consists of 15 residues. CDR1 is SGHDN and CDR2 is FVKESK in the germline V gene. V lost 1 base and J 7 bases, leaving 11 bases between the germline ends. CDR3 region: CASSQVPKGNSPLHF. The CDR3 DNA is TGTGCCAGCAGCCAAGTTCCCAAGGGAAATTCACCCCTCCACTTT.

This clonotype was detected ten times or more. The V and J genes are TRBV13 and TRBJ1-4; 7 nucleotides agree with TRBD1. The CDR3 is made up of 16 amino acids. Looked up from germline, CDR1 is PRHDT and CDR2 is FYEKMQ (reference sequence). J was trimmed by 3 bases and V by 5 bases; bases with no gene match: 9. The CDR3 sequence: CASSLRDSGSNEKLFF. DNA of the CDR3: TGTGCCAGCAGCCTACGGGACAGTGGATCTAATGAAAAACTGTTTTTT. The full variable domain, in which reference TRBV13 and TRBJ1-4 provide the parts outside the CDR3, is AAGVIQSPRHLIKEKRETATLKCYPIPRHDTVYWYQQGPGQDPQFLISFYEKMQSDKGSIPDRFSAQQFSDYHSELNMSSLELGDSALYFCASSLRDSGSNEKLFFGSGTQLSVL.

This clonotype came up many times. This chain links TRBV12-3 or TRBV12-4 with TRBJ2-7; TRBD2 is a possible D gene (6 bases). Deletions cut 3 bases from V and 5 bases from J, with 11 bases between. The CDR3 totals 13 residues. The chain's CDR3 is CASSLVGGNEQYF. The DNA for the CDR3 is TGTGCCAGCAGTTTGGTTGGGGGGAACGAGCAGTACTTC.

The rearrangement uses TRBV11-2 and TRBJ2-3; D is perhaps TRBD2 (6 bases). CDR3 size: 15 residues. Looked up from germline, CDR1 is SGHAT and CDR2 is FQNNGV. Trimming removed 2 bases at V and 5 bases at J, with 14 bases between. The CDR3 reads CASSLTSRRGDTQYF. CDR3 coding DNA: TGTGCCAGCAGCTTAACATCACGGAGGGGAGATACGCAGTATTTT.

There are many counts of this clonotype. The chain has TRBV20-1 and TRBJ2-1; TRBD1 matches at 11 bases. Germline V gene data show CDR1 as DFQATT and CDR2 as SNEGSKA (reference sequence). The CDR3 runs to 16 residues. J lost 2 bases, V lost 2 bases, and 5 bases had no gene match. CDR3 coding DNA: TGCAGTGCTAGAAAATGGGGACAGGGGGCCTACAATGAGCAGTTCTTC. Amino acids: CSARKWGQGAYNEQFF.

This clonotype was recorded at least ten times. The genes are TRBV12-3 or TRBV12-4 and TRBJ1-1; D gene ambiguous. The V gene lost 5 bases and the J gene lost 2 bases, with 9 bases spanning the gap. The CDR3 is made up of 13 amino acids. CDR3 in DNA: TGTGCCAGCAGTATCCGGATTAACACTGAAGCTTTCTTT. It translates to CASSIRINTEAFF.

This rearrangement joins TRBV24-1 to TRBJ2-1; D remains unclear. V was trimmed by 8 bases and J by 9 bases, leaving 16 bases between them. The length of the CDR3 is 13 residues. From germline, CDR1 is KGHDR and CDR2 SFDVKD. CDR3 sequence reads: CATMKKQFSEQFF. The DNA of the CDR3 is TGTGCCACCATGAAAAAGCAGTTCAGTGAGCAGTTCTTC.